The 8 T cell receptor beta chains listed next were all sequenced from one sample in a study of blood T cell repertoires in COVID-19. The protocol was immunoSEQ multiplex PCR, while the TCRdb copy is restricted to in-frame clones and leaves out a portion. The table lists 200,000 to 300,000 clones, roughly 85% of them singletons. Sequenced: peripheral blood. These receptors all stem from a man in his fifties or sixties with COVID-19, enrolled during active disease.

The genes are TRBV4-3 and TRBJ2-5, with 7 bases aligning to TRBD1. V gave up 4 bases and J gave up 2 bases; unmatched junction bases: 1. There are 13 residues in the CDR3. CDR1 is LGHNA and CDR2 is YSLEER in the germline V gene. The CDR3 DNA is TGCGCCAGCAGCCGGGACAGACAAGAGACCCAGTACTTC. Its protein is CASSRDRQETQYF.

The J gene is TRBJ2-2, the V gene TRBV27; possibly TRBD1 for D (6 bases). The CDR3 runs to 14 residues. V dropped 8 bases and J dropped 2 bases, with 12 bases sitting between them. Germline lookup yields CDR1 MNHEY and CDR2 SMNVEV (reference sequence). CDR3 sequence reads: CASCGTSNTGELFF. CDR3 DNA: TGTGCCAGCTGTGGGACAAGCAACACCGGGGAGCTGTTTTTT.

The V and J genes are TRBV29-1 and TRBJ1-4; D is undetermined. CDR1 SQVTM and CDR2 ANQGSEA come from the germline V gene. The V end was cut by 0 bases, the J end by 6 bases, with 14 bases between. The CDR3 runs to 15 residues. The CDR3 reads CSVEEGLGRDEKLFF. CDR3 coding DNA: TGCAGCGTTGAAGAAGGTCTGGGGAGGGATGAAAAACTGTTTTTT.

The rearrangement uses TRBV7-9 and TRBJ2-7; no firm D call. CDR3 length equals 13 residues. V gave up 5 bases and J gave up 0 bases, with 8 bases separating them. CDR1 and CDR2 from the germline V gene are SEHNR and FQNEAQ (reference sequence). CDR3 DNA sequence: TGTGCCAGCAGCGCGACTCCCTCCTACGAGCAGTACTTC. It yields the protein CASSATPSYEQYF.

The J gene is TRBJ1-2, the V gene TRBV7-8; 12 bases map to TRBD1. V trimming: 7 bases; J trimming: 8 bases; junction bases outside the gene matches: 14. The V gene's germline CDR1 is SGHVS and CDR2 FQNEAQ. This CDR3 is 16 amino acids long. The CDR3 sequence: CASIPLPGQGAGGYTF. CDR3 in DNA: TGTGCCAGCATCCCACTCCCGGGACAGGGGGCGGGGGGCTACACCTTC.

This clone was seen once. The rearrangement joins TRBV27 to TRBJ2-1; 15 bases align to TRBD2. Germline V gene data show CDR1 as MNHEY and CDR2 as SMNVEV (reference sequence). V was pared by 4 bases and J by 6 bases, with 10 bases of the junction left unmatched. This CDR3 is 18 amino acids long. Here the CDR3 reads CASSSGLAGGRGVNEQFF. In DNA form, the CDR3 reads TGTGCCAGCAGTTCCGGACTAGCGGGGGGGCGGGGTGTCAATGAGCAGTTCTTC.

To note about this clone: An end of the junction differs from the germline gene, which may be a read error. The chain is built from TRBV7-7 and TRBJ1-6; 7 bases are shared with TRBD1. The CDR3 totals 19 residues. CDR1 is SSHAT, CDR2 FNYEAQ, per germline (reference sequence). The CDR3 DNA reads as TGTGCTAGCAGCTTTGGGACAGCAAAACTTAGCTCCTATAATTCACCCCTCCACTTT. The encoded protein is CASSFGTAKLSSYNSPLHF.

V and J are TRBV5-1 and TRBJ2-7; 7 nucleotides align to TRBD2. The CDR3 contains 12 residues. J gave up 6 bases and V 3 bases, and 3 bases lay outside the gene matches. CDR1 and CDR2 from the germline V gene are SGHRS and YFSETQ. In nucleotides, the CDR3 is TGCGCCAGCAGCTGGGAGGGGCGCGAGCAGTACTTC. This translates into CASSWEGREQYF.